The TCR beta chain described here comes from a study of identical twins. Only a few counts were recorded for this clonotype. The germline V gene encodes CDR1 SGHAT and CDR2 FQNNGV. V shed 1 base and J shed 0 bases, with 13 bases lying between them. The CDR3 extends over 17 amino acids. TCRdb re-analysed the 5' RACE reads in MiXCR, keeping a single row per CDR3 protein. This sample has approximately 690,000 distinct CDR3 sequences; approximately 6.1% occur once, and the top ten carry around 1.7%. Sequencing used naive T cells sorted from blood. This receptor was identified in a man aged 18 to 29 in good health. The chain has TRBV11-2 and TRBJ2-1; weak D call: TRBD2 (6 bases). The CDR3 DNA is TGTGCCAGCAGCTTAGTTATATCGGGAGACTCCTACAATGAGCAGTTCTTC. It codes for CASSLVISGDSYNEQFF.